Sequencing of this T cell receptor (beta chain) was carried out in a study of cytomegalovirus exposure and HLA in healthy donors. Study summary: Some 180 million T cells yielded around 120 million unique TCR beta sequences in earlier analysis. Researchers found that roughly 77% of over 350 genotyped donors fell within the Caucasian-associated ancestry cluster.

Comment on this clone: The antigen remains unidentified.

Findings and limits, study-wide: Cytomegalovirus-associated TCR beta chains were listed, numbering 150 to 200. In a later analysis, HLA-C alleles had the fewest associated TCRs, DRB1 alleles the most.

Primers for the PCR totalled 60 Vbeta and 13 Jbeta. The data were produced by immunoSEQ multiplex PCR, yet TCRdb's version contains in-frame clones alone and is incomplete. Among around 180,000 clones, over 75% were seen once, and the ten largest hold about 1.7%. What was sequenced was PBMCs. The source is a young man in good health and CMV-seronegative.

DNA for the CDR3: TGTGCCAGCAGCCCGCTCCTAGCGGGAGGGGCAAATGCGCAGTATTTT. It is translated as CASSPLLAGGANAQYF. This chain links TRBV5-6 with TRBJ2-3, with 12 bases fitting TRBD2. The CDR3 has 16 amino acids. Trimming removed 4 bases from V and 10 bases from J; junction bases left unmatched: 13. Germline loops: CDR1 SGHDT, CDR2 YYEEEE.